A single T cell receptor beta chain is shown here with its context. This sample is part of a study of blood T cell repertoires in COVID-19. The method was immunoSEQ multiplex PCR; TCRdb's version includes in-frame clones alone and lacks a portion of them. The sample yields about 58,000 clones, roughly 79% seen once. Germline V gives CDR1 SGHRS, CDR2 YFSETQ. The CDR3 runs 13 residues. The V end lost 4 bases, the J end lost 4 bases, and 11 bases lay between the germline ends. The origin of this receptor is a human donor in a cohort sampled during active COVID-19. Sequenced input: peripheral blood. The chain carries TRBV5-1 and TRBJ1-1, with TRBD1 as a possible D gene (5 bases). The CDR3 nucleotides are TGCGCCAGCAGCCATGGACAAGTCACTGAAGCTTTCTTT. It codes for CASSHGQVTEAFF.